These 23 T cell receptor beta chains were sequenced from one sample in a study of technical replicates of blood from several donors. The data were produced by immunoSEQ multiplex PCR, yet TCRdb's version contains in-frame clones alone and is incomplete. The table has about 90,000 clones, around 93% seen once. The sample consisted of T cells isolated from PBMCs. Receptors originate from a human donor in good health.

The chain joins TRBV5-1 to TRBJ2-3; maybe TRBD2 (6 bases). Germline values: CDR1 SGHRS, CDR2 YFSETQ. The length of the CDR3 is 14 residues. Trimming left V 4 bases short and J 3 bases short, with 12 bases between. DNA for the CDR3: TGCGCCAGCAGCACTCCGGGACTTACAGATACGCAGTATTTT. This codes for CASSTPGLTDTQYF.

This clone was seen only once. This chain connects TRBV7-9 to TRBJ2-1, with 8 bases lining up with TRBD2. The CDR3 sequence is 15 residues long. Trimming took 6 bases from V and 0 from J; bases not matched to a gene: 4. The germline V gene encodes CDR1 SEHNR and CDR2 FQNEAQ (reference sequence). The CDR3 loop reads CASRSGTSSYNEQFF. CDR3 nucleotides: TGTGCCAGCAGATCCGGGACTAGCTCCTACAATGAGCAGTTCTTC.

V gene TRBV5-1 combines with J gene TRBJ2-3; D is perhaps TRBD2 (6 bases). The CDR3 has 13 amino acids. Between the trimmed V and J ends, which lost 4 bases and 3 bases, there was a span of 9 bases. Germline CDR1 and CDR2: SGHRS and YFSETQ. This CDR3 is CASSRGGTDTQYF. CDR3 bases: TGCGCCAGCAGCCGTGGGGGGACAGATACGCAGTATTTT.

The chain joins TRBV27 to TRBJ1-5; TRBD1 agrees at 10 bases. Germline lookup yields CDR1 MNHEY and CDR2 SMNVEV (reference sequence). V lost 6 bases to trimming and J lost 5 bases; unmatched junction nucleotides: 10. This CDR3 has 16 amino acids. The CDR3 loop is CASRRDRGRNDQPQHF. CDR3 nucleotides: TGTGCCAGCAGAAGAGACAGGGGGCGGAACGATCAGCCCCAGCATTTT.

This clone has a single count. This rearrangement joins TRBV6-1 to TRBJ1-2, with a possible D match to TRBD1 (5 bases). The V and J ends lost 4 bases and 2 bases respectively, with 8 bases between them. Germline V gives CDR1 MNHNS, CDR2 SASEGT. The CDR3 spans 13 residues. The CDR3 protein is CASSVQGNYGYTF. The CDR3 DNA sequence: TGTGCCAGCAGTGTGCAGGGAAACTATGGCTACACCTTC.

V gene TRBV25-1 combines with J gene TRBJ2-7, with D perhaps matching TRBD1 (5 bases). Germline CDR1 MGHDK, CDR2 SYGVNS. The CDR3 is 14 amino acids. V was trimmed by 2 bases and J by 3 bases, leaving 11 bases between them. The CDR3 nucleotides read TGTGCCAGCAGTGAACAGGGTTATAACTACGAGCAGTACTTC. As protein: CASSEQGYNYEQYF.

The chain couples TRBV4-1 to TRBJ1-5, with 9 bases fitting TRBD1. The junction had 5 bases not matched to a gene; V was cut back by 1 base and J by 4 bases. The CDR3 extends over 16 amino acids. Germline CDR1 reads MGHRA; CDR2 reads YSYEKL. CDR3 sequence (DNA): TGCGCCAGCAGCCAAGTTCGGACAGGGGATAATCAGCCCCAGCATTTT. This sequence encodes CASSQVRTGDNQPQHF.

The V and J genes are TRBV29-1 and TRBJ2-1; 8 bases are a match to TRBD2. J lost 8 bases, V lost 2 bases, and 8 bases had no gene match. Germline assignment: CDR1 SQVTM and CDR2 ANQGSEA. The CDR3 has 14 amino acids. The CDR3 DNA follows: TGCAGCGTTGAACAGGGACTAGTAGAACATGAGCAGTTCTTC. Translation gives CSVEQGLVEHEQFF.

In its sample, this clone was seen once. The rearrangement links TRBV5-1 to TRBJ2-5, with D hard to call. CDR1 SGHRS and CDR2 YFSETQ come from the germline V gene. This CDR3 spans 14 amino acids. Trimming pared 4 bases from V and 1 base from J, leaving 11 bases between. The CDR3 sequence is CASSPSSVQETQYF. DNA for the CDR3: TGCGCCAGCAGCCCGTCGTCTGTCCAAGAGACCCAGTACTTC.

This sequence joins TRBV27 and TRBJ1-1; 7 bases line up with TRBD1. Germline V gene sequence: CDR1 MNHEY, CDR2 SMNVEV (reference sequence). This CDR3 contains 15 residues. Losses at the gene ends were 3 bases for V and 5 bases for J; bases not matched to a gene: 9. This CDR3 reads CASSFIGQARTEAFF. The CDR3 bases are TGTGCCAGCAGTTTCATCGGACAGGCACGGACTGAAGCTTTCTTT.

The chain carries TRBV7-9 and TRBJ2-4; TRBD1 is a possible D gene (6 bases). The CDR3 has 12 residues. The germline V and J ends were trimmed by 5 bases and 15 bases, with 17 bases remaining between them. Germline CDR1 and CDR2: SEHNR and FQNEAQ (reference sequence). The CDR3 loop is CASSPTGYGAYF. The CDR3 DNA follows: TGTGCCAGCAGCCCTACAGGGTATGGGGCGTACTTC. The full variable domain, completed using reference TRBV7-9 and TRBJ2-4, is DTGVSQNPRHKITKRGQNVTFRCDPISEHNRLYWYRQTLGQGPEFLTYFQNEAQLEKSRLLSDRFSAERPKGSFSTLEIQRTEQGDSAMYLCASSPTGYGAYFGAGTRLSVL.

This sequence joins TRBV5-1 and TRBJ1-5; D gene ambiguous. V gave up 4 bases and J gave up 7 bases, with 12 bases separating them. This CDR3 is 13 amino acids long. Per the germline V gene, CDR1 is SGHRS and CDR2 is YFSETQ. The CDR3 sequence is CASSVDTGQPQHF. In nucleotides, the CDR3 is TGCGCCAGCAGCGTCGACACTGGGCAGCCCCAGCATTTT.

The chain uses TRBV21-1 and TRBJ2-1; TRBD2 is taken as the D call from the table, unchecked against the DNA. TRBV21-1 is reported as a pseudogene. The CDR3 is 20 residues long. The CDR3 loop is CASSKAYNPGLAGCVYEQFF. Here the CDR3 DNA reads TGTGCCAGCAGCAAAGCTTATAACCCTGGACTAGCGGGATGTGTCTATGAGCAGTTCTTC.

The J gene is TRBJ1-1, the V gene TRBV27; weak D call: TRBD1 (5 bases). V dropped 5 bases and J dropped 4 bases, with 11 bases sitting between them. The CDR3 contains 13 residues. CDR1 is MNHEY, CDR2 SMNVEV, per germline (reference sequence). CDR3 in DNA: TGTGCCAGCAGTGGCACAGGTCGCACTGAAGCTTTCTTT. As protein: CASSGTGRTEAFF.

This chain joins TRBV4-1 and TRBJ1-5; possible D gene TRBD1, 6 bases. Trimming removed 1 base from V and 6 bases from J, with 10 bases in between. The CDR3 length is 14 residues. From germline, CDR1 is MGHRA and CDR2 YSYEKL. CDR3 bases: TGCGCCAGCAGCCAAGTCACAGGGAGTCAGCCCCAGCATTTT. This gives the protein CASSQVTGSQPQHF.

This chain connects TRBV30 to TRBJ2-7; D is unresolved. Trimming took 0 bases from V and 3 from J, leaving 12 bases between them. The CDR3 has 14 amino acids. Germline V gene sequence: CDR1 GTSNPN, CDR2 SVGIG (reference sequence). CDR3 amino acids: CAWSVVPSSYEQYF. The CDR3 bases are TGTGCCTGGAGTGTAGTCCCCTCGAGCTACGAGCAGTACTTC. Using reference TRBV30 and TRBJ2-7 for the parts outside the CDR3, the full variable domain is SQTIHQWPATLVQPVGSPLSLECTVEGTSNPNLYWYRQAAGRGLQLLFYSVGIGQISSEVPQNLSASRPQDRQFILSSKKLLLSDSGFYLCAWSVVPSSYEQYFGPGTRLTVT.

V and J are TRBV6-5 and TRBJ1-4, with 10 bases lining up with TRBD1. The CDR3 contains 15 residues. Per the germline V gene, CDR1 is MNHEY and CDR2 is SVGAGI. The junction had 8 bases not matched to a gene; V was cut back by 6 bases and J by 7 bases. This CDR3 is CASSLLGTGVEKLFF. The CDR3 bases are TGTGCCAGCAGCCTACTCGGGACAGGGGTTGAAAAACTGTTTTTT.

Details on this clone: The junction departs from the called germline gene at one end, perhaps through a read error. The chain couples TRBV7-8 to TRBJ2-7; 8 nucleotides align to TRBD2. The CDR3 totals 16 residues. CDR1 is SGHVS and CDR2 is FQNEAQ in the germline V gene. CDR3 coding DNA: TGTGCCAGCACCTTAAGGGTTACTAGCGGTACCTACGAGCAGTACTTC. Encoded protein: CASTLRVTSGTYEQYF.

The chain couples TRBV7-6 to TRBJ2-1, with TRBD1 matching over 10 bases. The CDR3 totals 14 residues. CDR1 is SGHVS and CDR2 is FNYEAQ in the germline V gene. Trimming removed 4 bases from V and 6 bases from J; junction bases left unmatched: 3. For the CDR3, the DNA is TGTGCCAGCAGCTACCGGGACAGGGGCAATGAGCAGTTCTTC. This codes for CASSYRDRGNEQFF.

V gene TRBV7-6 combines with J gene TRBJ2-2; 11 nucleotides match TRBD1. In germline, CDR1 is SGHVS, CDR2 FNYEAQ. Trimming cost V 5 bases and J 6 bases; bases outside gene matches: 5. The CDR3 extends over 15 amino acids. The CDR3 reads CASSPGQGASGELFF. CDR3 bases: TGTGCCAGCAGCCCCGGACAGGGGGCGTCCGGGGAGCTGTTTTTT. Complete variable domain (other parts from reference TRBV7-6 and TRBJ2-2): GAGVSQSPRYKVTKRGQDVALRCDPISGHVSLYWYRQALGQGPEFLTYFNYEAQQDKSGLPNDRFSAERPEGSISTLTIQRTEQRDSAMYRCASSPGQGASGELFFGEGSRLTVL.

The CDR3 coding sequence is TGTGCCAGCAGTTACTCGACGACAGGTTTCCAAGAGACCCAGTACTTC. Its translation: CASSYSTTGFQETQYF. The J gene is TRBJ2-5, the V gene TRBV6-5; TRBD1 is a possible D gene (6 bases). The germline CDR1 and CDR2 sequences are MNHEY and SVGAGI. This CDR3 is built from 16 residues. Trimming shortened V by 0 bases and J by 1 base, and 12 bases separated the two germline ends.

This clone was counted once. The gene calls are TRBV5-1 and TRBJ2-5, with TRBD2 matching 9 bases. V lost 0 bases, J lost 8 bases, and 11 bases stayed unmatched. The CDR3 runs 16 residues. Germline CDR1 SGHRS, CDR2 YFSETQ. The CDR3, as DNA: TGCGCCAGCAGCTTGGTGGGGGCCGAAGCGGGAGGTACCCAGTACTTC. Protein sequence: CASSLVGAEAGGTQYF. Full variable domain (remainder filled in from reference TRBV5-1 and TRBJ2-5): KAGVTQTPRYLIKTRGQQVTLSCSPISGHRSVSWYQQTPGQGLQFLFEYFSETQRNKGNFPGRFSGRQFSNSRSEMNVSTLELGDSALYLCASSLVGAEAGGTQYFGPGTRLLVL.

This clone was counted a single time. This sequence joins TRBV5-5 and TRBJ2-1; TRBD2 might be the D (5 bases). V gave up 4 bases and J gave up 8 bases, with 19 bases separating them. Per the germline V gene, CDR1 is SGHKS and CDR2 is YYEKEE (reference sequence). The CDR3 contains 15 residues. The CDR3 DNA reads as TGTGCCAGCAGCCTGATCTGGGGAGACGGTGATGAGCAGTTCTTC. This codes for CASSLIWGDGDEQFF.